What follows describes a single T cell receptor (beta chain). Here immunoSEQ multiplex PCR was the method, and the copy in TCRdb shows in-frame clones only, minus some. This sample has 150,000 to 190,000 clones; around 84% occur once, and the top ten carry approximately 7.3%. Enrollees, about 18 to 89 years old, lived in around 23 US areas. Donors in Cohort 3 counted as recovered after two negative PCRs, clearance, or symptom resolution. This entry is derived from a study of blood T cell repertoires in COVID-19. Study background: From the United States, Italy and Spain came samples of acute and convalescent COVID-19. PBMCs, B-cell-depleted T cells, or T cells provided the cDNA or gDNA that made up the material.

V shed 3 bases and J 7 bases; nucleotides not matched to a gene: 4. The germline V gene has CDR1 KGHSH and CDR2 LQKENI. The CDR3 covers 15 residues. The receptor's source is a man aged 45-65 years who had recovered from COVID-19. This chain links TRBV18 with TRBJ1-6; 9 positions match TRBD1. Sequenced: PBMCs or T cells enriched from blood (not recorded which). CDR3 DNA: TGTGCCAGCTCACCCGTGACAGGGGGGAATTCACCCCTCCACTTT. It yields the protein CASSPVTGGNSPLHF. The full variable domain, in which reference TRBV18 and TRBJ1-6 provide the parts outside the CDR3, is NAGVMQNPRHLVRRRGQEARLRCSPMKGHSHVYWYRQLPEEGLKFMVYLQKENIIDESGMPKERFSAEFPKEGPSILRIQQVVRGDSAAYFCASSPVTGGNSPLHFGNGTRLTVT.